The present entry profiles one T cell receptor beta chain with its context. This clonotype has only a few counts. Its cognate antigen has yet to be identified. Base qualities are missing; no much larger clone stands one base away. This entry is derived from a study of Graves' ophthalmopathy and Graves' hyperthyroidism (dated by TCRdb to the late 2010s). Background on the whole study: Peripheral blood was collected before any treatment was given, at the time of initial diagnosis. Following sample collection, hyperthyroidism patients were given methimazole at a starting dose of 30 mg daily, and ophthalmopathy patients were given high-dose intravenous methylprednisolone. T-cell repertoires of thyroid tissue and blood were compared in over five hyperthyroidism patients. In total, around 130 blood samples were TCR-sequenced: 40 to 45 ophthalmopathy, 75 hyperthyroidism and some 17 hyperthyroidism-to-ophthalmopathy patients. To explore V-J signatures that separate ophthalmopathy from hyperthyroidism, a discovery set of approximately 100 patients was enrolled, consisting of approximately 44 with ophthalmopathy and some 56 with stable hyperthyroidism. An independent validation cohort was composed of some 18 hyperthyroidism patients and 17 patients who later progressed from hyperthyroidism to ophthalmopathy. The study used signatures of the TCR beta repertoire to tell Graves' ophthalmopathy apart from Graves' hyperthyroidism and to predict which patients would progress to ophthalmopathy. Results the study describes overall, beyond this receptor: No statistical method was used to set the sample size in advance, and the investigators knew which group each participant was assigned to. Most expanded thyroid clonotypes with frequency above 0.001 were also detected in blood, suggesting blood repertoires may reflect the thyroid immune response. In cross-validation, the 13-signature model distinguished ophthalmopathy from stable hyperthyroidism with just over 85% sensitivity and about 81% specificity, and in the test set the corresponding values were around 80% and 75%. In validation, the model predicted ophthalmopathy progression with 55% to 71% sensitivity and 72.22% specificity; about a dozen predicted patients were CT-confirmed with GO in a median of approximately 6.5 months.

Ophthalmopathy patients had moderately to severely active disease, Clinical Activity Score of at least 3, NOSPECS grade of at least 4, and disease duration under 3 months. Patients with other autoimmune diseases, uncontrolled infections, pregnancy or lactation were excluded. Diagnosis was based on clinical symptoms, serum thyroxine, TRAb, thyroid ultrasound and orbital computed tomography. Ficoll-Paque density gradient centrifugation was used to isolate PBMCs from 8.5 to 10 ml of fresh peripheral blood. Total RNA was extracted with Trizol reagent and quality-checked on an Agilent 2100 Bioanalyzer. CDR1 and CDR2, looked up from the germline V gene, are SGHTA and FQGNSA. The trim is 1 base for V and 11 bases for J, with a gap of 14 bases between the germline ends. Taken from cysteine to phenylalanine, the CDR3 has 13 residues. The CDR3 DNA has 39 bases and is translated from base 1. TCR beta CDR3 regions were amplified from RNA transcripts for repertoire sequencing. The first round was an RT-PCR using HTBI primers with the Qiagen OneStep RT-PCR kit, and this first round was followed by a second-round multiplex PCR, then size selection and purification. Sequencing of the libraries was carried out on an Illumina HiSeq2000 in paired-end mode with 100 bp reads. As for the original processing: SOAPnuke was used to process the reads, throwing out any read that had adapters, had uncalled bases, had a mean Phred below 15, or lacked an exact constant-primer or identifier match. High-quality paired reads were merged with COPE v1.2.5. Each unique nucleotide sequence was defined as a clonotype, and clonotypes were aligned to IMGT TRB V, D and J references with MiTCR v1.1. Analysis was restricted to V-J combinations with a frequency above 0.0001, which covered roughly 99% of repertoires. For each V-J combination, a TCR clonal expansion and chaos score was defined as the ratio of F50 clonal expansion to chaos observed in the TCRdist matrix. Features were reduced by Welch's t-statistics and random forest to over ten V-J combinations, which fed a naive Bayes classifier. The Morisita-Horn index was used to measure how similar the thyroid and blood repertoires were. TCRdb itself trimmed the public reads at Q25 with fastp, ran MiXCR and retained productive beta chains. Merged by CDR3 protein, the rows form single entries marked with the most common genes and DNA. The V and J calls come from TCRdb's annotation, not from the publication. This sample is represented by 650,000 to 900,000 distinct CDR3 sequences; 40% of them were singletons. Of the sample, about 40% falls within the top ten clones.

This clonotype was sampled from an adult man with Graves' ophthalmopathy. The sequence is built from TRBV7-2 and TRBJ1-1; the D gene is perhaps TRBD1, on 5 matching bases. Sequenced input: peripheral blood. The bases are TGTGCCAGCAGCTTAGGCCAAGGGCGGGACGCTTTCTTT. It translates to CASSLGQGRDAFF.